Presented here are 13 T cell receptor beta chains from one specimen sequenced in a study of T cell responses to AZD1222 COVID-19 vaccine. Sequencing was performed with immunoSEQ multiplex PCR; in TCRdb, only in-frame clones are kept and a portion is missing. The sample consists of 150,000 to 200,000 clones, 88% of them appearing once. The specimen comprised peripheral blood, sampled 28 days after the second AZD1222 dose. Source of these receptors: an adult who received the AZD1222 COVID-19 vaccine.

V usage is TRBV7-3 and J usage is TRBJ2-5, with 14 bases identical to TRBD2. With V trimmed by 2 bases and J by 7 bases, 6 bases remained unmatched. This CDR3 has 16 residues. Germline V gene lookup returns CDR1 SGHTA and CDR2 FQGTGA. CDR3 in amino acids: CASSLGTSGGLGTQYF. The CDR3 bases are TGTGCCAGCAGCTTAGGGACTAGCGGGGGATTAGGGACCCAGTACTTC.

The genes are TRBV7-9 and TRBJ2-7, with 10 bases that match TRBD1. With 3 bases clipped from V and 2 bases from J, the junction kept 4 bases outside the gene matches. The CDR3 has 15 amino acids. The V gene's germline CDR1 is SEHNR and CDR2 FQNEAQ (reference sequence). The CDR3 loop is CASSFSGTGAYEQYF. The CDR3 bases are TGTGCCAGCAGCTTTAGCGGGACAGGGGCCTACGAGCAGTACTTC. Complete variable domain (other parts from reference TRBV7-9 and TRBJ2-7): DTGVSQNPRHKITKRGQNVTFRCDPISEHNRLYWYRQTLGQGPEFLTYFQNEAQLEKSRLLSDRFSAERPKGSFSTLEIQRTEQGDSAMYLCASSFSGTGAYEQYFGPGTRLTVT.

This rearrangement joins TRBV5-1 to TRBJ1-2; TRBD1 matches 9 bases. CDR1 is SGHRS, CDR2 YFSETQ, per germline. Trimming took 1 base from V and 8 from J; bases not matched to a gene: 6. The CDR3 totals 14 residues. CDR3 nucleotides: TGCGCCAGCAGCTTGAACAGGGGGCCTGAAGGCTACACCTTC. Translating it yields CASSLNRGPEGYTF.

The CDR3 DNA is TGCGCCGCAGCACGCGGAACCCACTACGAGCAGTACTTC. Amino acids: CAAARGTHYEQYF. The gene calls are TRBV5-1 and TRBJ2-7; D is undetermined. The CDR3 length is 13 residues. V was pared by 10 bases and J by 3 bases, with 17 bases between. Germline loops: CDR1 SGHRS, CDR2 YFSETQ.

J is TRBJ2-3 and V is TRBV10-3; 12 nucleotides agree with TRBD2. The germline V gene encodes CDR1 ENHRY and CDR2 SYGVKD. The CDR3 is 16 residues long. With V trimmed by 10 bases and J by 3 bases, 11 bases remained unmatched. DNA of the CDR3: TGTGCCACTTCCGACTCACTAGCGGGGGGAACAGATACGCAGTATTTT. Protein product: CATSDSLAGGTDTQYF.

This sequence joins TRBV29-1 and TRBJ1-2; 7 bases are shared with TRBD1. Germline V CDR1 and CDR2: SQVTM, ANQGSEA. This CDR3 is 14 amino acids long. Trimming removed 0 bases from V and 8 bases from J; junction bases left unmatched: 9. CDR3 bases: TGCAGCGTTGAAGATCAGGAGGGGGCGGAGGGCTACACCTTC. Its translation is CSVEDQEGAEGYTF.

CDR3 DNA sequence: TGTGCCAGCAGCCAGAGGGGACCAGGTGGGGATACGCAGTATTTT. It encodes CASSQRGPGGDTQYF. The chain recombines TRBV4-2 with TRBJ2-3; perhaps D is TRBD1 or TRBD2 (5 bases each). There are 15 residues in the CDR3. Germline V lookup: CDR1 LGHNA, CDR2 YNFKEQ. The V end was cut by 3 bases, the J end by 6 bases, with 16 bases between.

J is TRBJ1-1 and V is TRBV5-1, with 9 bases lining up with TRBD1. CDR1 SGHRS and CDR2 YFSETQ come from the germline V gene. The CDR3 extends over 17 amino acids. The ends lost 0 bases at V and 4 bases at J; junction bases unmatched: 10. The CDR3 DNA is TGCGCCAGCAGCTTGGAGGGGACAGGGAGCGATAGCACTGAAGCTTTCTTT. Protein: CASSLEGTGSDSTEAFF.

In this sample, this clone turned up once. The chain employs TRBV30 and TRBJ2-2; possible D gene TRBD1, 5 bases. The CDR3 loop spans 16 amino acids. Germline lookup yields CDR1 GTSNPN and CDR2 SVGIG (reference sequence). Between the trimmed V and J ends, which lost 1 base and 2 bases, there was a span of 14 bases. The CDR3 loop reads CAWSGTSSFNTGELFF. CDR3 in DNA: TGTGCCTGGAGTGGGACATCCAGCTTTAACACCGGGGAGCTGTTTTTT.

The rearrangement joins TRBV28 to TRBJ1-3; D call uncertain. Germline CDR1 and CDR2: MDHEN and SYDVKM. CDR3 length: 15 amino acids. V was pared by 5 bases and J by 3 bases, with 14 bases between. DNA of the CDR3: TGTGCCAGCAGTCCGTCAGCGATGAGTGGAAACACCATATATTTT. It encodes CASSPSAMSGNTIYF. Variable domain in full (rest from reference TRBV28 and TRBJ1-3): DVKVTQSSRYLVKRTGEKVFLECVQDMDHENMFWYRQDPGLGLRLIYFSYDVKMKEKGDIPEGYSVSREKKERFSLILESASTNQTSMYLCASSPSAMSGNTIYFGEGSWLTVV.

The chain couples TRBV3-1 (or the pseudogene TRBV3-2) to TRBJ1-4; D gene ambiguous. CDR3 size: 11 residues. CDR1 LGHDT and CDR2 YNNKEL come from the germline V gene (reference sequence). V was pared by 6 bases and J by 5 bases, with 4 bases between. In DNA, the CDR3 is TGTGCCAGCAGGAGCAATGAAAAACTGTTTTTT. This translates into CASRSNEKLFF.

The chain employs TRBV6-5 and TRBJ2-7; 7 positions agree with TRBD1. The CDR3 has 13 residues. The germline CDR1 and CDR2 sequences are MNHEY and SVGAGI. J gave up 2 bases and V 5 bases, and 3 bases lay outside the gene matches. CDR3 in DNA: TGTGCCAGCAGTAACAGGGGCACCTACGAGCAGTACTTC. It yields the protein CASSNRGTYEQYF.

This chain connects TRBV6-2 or TRBV6-3 to TRBJ2-7; tentative D call: TRBD1 (5 bases). CDR1 is MNHEY and CDR2 is SVGEGT in the germline V gene. There are 13 residues in the CDR3. Trimming removed 5 bases at V and 10 bases at J, with 18 bases between. CDR3 in DNA: TGTGCCAGCAGTCTCCAGGGCCTCCCCGGTCAGTACTTC. Translating it yields CASSLQGLPGQYF.